The rows below give T cell receptor beta chains drawn from one sample of a study of blood T cell repertoires in COVID-19. Profiling relied on immunoSEQ multiplex PCR, and the TCRdb table lists in-frame clones only, not all of them. Of approximately 170,000 clones listed, less than 80% were seen once; the top ten hold around 17%. Sequencing input: PBMCs or T cells enriched from blood (not recorded which). All receptors come from a woman aged 70-85 years in a cohort exposed to, infected with or recovered from COVID-19 (not recorded which). Both conserved end residues are trimmed from each CDR3. The order of the fields is V gene, J gene, CDR3 protein.

>TRBV12-5|TRBJ2-7
ASGLSGGIGSYEQY
>TRBV28|TRBJ1-1
ASTRDRYTEAF
>TRBV7-2|TRBJ2-7
ASSFSGGSSYEQY
>TRBV6-5|TRBJ1-1
ASSYQPQGNTEAF
>TRBV18|TRBJ1-4
ASSYAGTNEKLF
>TRBV15|TRBJ1-5
ATLEGGSLSQPQH
>TRBV7-9|TRBJ2-2
ASSRQTLTGELF
>TRBV3-1/TRBV3-2|TRBJ2-2
ASSQSGTSTGELF
>TRBV7-8|TRBJ2-1
ASSFASRGDNEQF
>TRBV6-2/TRBV6-3|TRBJ2-1
ASSYGASGSLFSNEQF
>TRBV24-1|TRBJ2-2
ATSDPTLNKNTGELF
>TRBV10-3|TRBJ2-1
AISERGASGFNEQF
>TRBV28|TRBJ1-5
ATVTGSRGQPQH
>TRBV6-5|TRBJ2-2
ASEIQSGVGELF
>TRBV5-4|TRBJ2-1
ASSRGGGRSYNEQF
>TRBV5-1|TRBJ2-3
ASSLASREDTQY
>TRBV6-1|TRBJ1-1
ASSELGLLNTEAF
>TRBV6-5|TRBJ1-4
ASNRGRWTNEKLF
>TRBV19|TRBJ1-1
ASSIEGRNTEAF
>TRBV7-6|TRBJ2-3
ASSLTHRRDTDTQY
>TRBV4-3|TRBJ2-2
ASSQAGGRTGELF
>TRBV4-3|TRBJ2-7
ASSLALSGSGEQY
>TRBV10-3|TRBJ2-7
AISEYAESYEQY
>TRBV9|TRBJ1-1
ASSGPGGTEAF
>TRBV11-3|TRBJ2-3
ASSRTGFSTDTQY
>TRBV5-1|TRBJ2-1
ASSLDSVDEQF
>TRBV3-1/TRBV3-2|TRBJ1-1
ASSQDQGARAF
>TRBV5-8|TRBJ2-1
ASSLQGGSYNEQF
>TRBV18|TRBJ2-2
ASSPGVAGATGELF
>TRBV27|TRBJ1-5
ASRSGQGDQPQH
>TRBV10-3|TRBJ2-3
AISDLRNTQY
>TRBV24-1|TRBJ2-4
ATSRDFNIQY
>TRBV9|TRBJ2-7
ASSSTGDYEQY
>TRBV12-3/TRBV12-4|TRBJ2-5
ASTLRGRETQY
>TRBV11-3|TRBJ1-1
ASSTTGSWAEAF
>TRBV3-1/TRBV3-2|TRBJ1-2
ASSQRRGNGYT
>TRBV3-1/TRBV3-2|TRBJ2-3
ASSQNGADTQY
>TRBV5-6|TRBJ1-1
ASSPMRANTEAF
>TRBV6-5|TRBJ2-1
ASRIVRQGKNEQF
>TRBV9|TRBJ2-1
ASSVVPSGNEQF
>TRBV5-1|TRBJ2-5
ASSSQYQETQY
>TRBV7-9|TRBJ1-2
ASSYWGPDGYT
>TRBV11-3|TRBJ1-2
ASSRTGSNYGYT
>TRBV5-1|TRBJ2-3
ASSTSGTTDTQY